This entry lists 18 T cell receptor beta chains sequenced from one sample in a study of cytomegalovirus exposure and HLA in healthy donors. PCR used 60 Vbeta primers and 13 Jbeta primers. Assay: immunoSEQ multiplex PCR; the TCRdb copy retains only in-frame clones and omits some. Among roughly 180,000 clones listed, over 75% were seen once. The specimen sequenced was PBMCs. These receptors originate from a man aged 50 to 60 in good health and CMV-seropositive.

This chain joins TRBV7-6 and TRBJ1-3, with D unresolved. Germline V CDR1 and CDR2: SGHVS, FNYEAQ. This CDR3 comprises 14 residues. With 1 base removed from V and 4 bases from J, the gap between germline ends came to 8 bases. The CDR3 spells CASSLERAGNTIYF. CDR3 nucleotides: TGTGCCAGCAGCTTAGAACGAGCGGGAAACACCATATATTTT. Drawing the rest from reference TRBV7-6 and TRBJ1-3, the complete variable domain is GAGVSQSPRYKVTKRGQDVALRCDPISGHVSLYWYRQALGQGPEFLTYFNYEAQQDKSGLPNDRFSAERPEGSISTLTIQRTEQRDSAMYRCASSLERAGNTIYFGEGSWLTVV.

The V and J genes are TRBV27 and TRBJ2-2; D is undetermined. Per germline, CDR1 MNHEY and CDR2 SMNVEV (reference sequence). V was clipped by 3 bases and J by 8 bases, with 4 bases between them. The CDR3 spans 11 residues. CDR3 nucleotides: TGTGCCAGCAGTTTCGCGGGGGAGCTGTTTTTT. This codes for CASSFAGELFF.

V and J are TRBV5-1 and TRBJ1-5, with 7 bases matching TRBD1. The germline V gene has CDR1 SGHRS and CDR2 YFSETQ. The CDR3 length is 15 residues. The V gene end was trimmed by 9 bases and the J gene end by 3 bases; junction bases not matched to a gene: 12. The CDR3 coding sequence is TGCGCCAACAACAAAACGGGACAGTACAATCAGCCCCAGCATTTT. Its protein product is CANNKTGQYNQPQHF.

The chain links TRBV10-3 to TRBJ1-3; TRBD1 is a possible D gene (5 bases). The CDR3 extends over 17 amino acids. Germline V gene sequence: CDR1 ENHRY, CDR2 SYGVKD. Trimming cost V 3 bases and J 3 bases, with 18 bases left between them. In DNA, the CDR3 is TGTGCCATCAGTGAAAGGCTGCAGGGCGTACATGGAAACACCATATATTTT. Translating gives CAISERLQGVHGNTIYF.

V usage is TRBV5-1 and J usage is TRBJ2-3; 9 nucleotides agree with TRBD1. Germline trimming cut 10 bases from V and 2 bases from J; bases unmatched to any gene: 8. The CDR3 has 14 residues. CDR1 and CDR2 (germline): SGHRS, YFSETQ. Written as DNA, the CDR3 is TGCGCCGGGGGGACAGGGAGGACCACAGATACGCAGTATTTT. Its protein is CAGGTGRTTDTQYF.

The chain recombines TRBV4-1 with TRBJ1-3; no firm D call. The CDR3 contains 13 residues. V was cut by 1 base and J by 4 bases, with 5 bases left in between. Germline values: CDR1 MGHRA, CDR2 YSYEKL. The CDR3 DNA reads as TGCGCCAGCAGCCAAGTCCAGGGAAACACCATATATTTT. It specifies CASSQVQGNTIYF.

CDR3 protein: CASSLLAGEANTGELFF. Written as DNA, the CDR3 is TGTGCCAGCAGCTTACTGGCGGGGGAGGCGAACACCGGGGAGCTGTTTTTT. This chain uses TRBV7-8 with TRBJ2-2, with 7 nucleotides matching TRBD2. CDR1 SGHVS and CDR2 FQNEAQ come from the germline V gene. This CDR3 is 17 amino acids long. The V segment lost 2 bases and the J segment 0 bases; nucleotides outside the gene matches: 6.

V gene TRBV7-9 combines with J gene TRBJ2-7; 7 bases map to TRBD2. The length of the CDR3 is 14 residues. CDR1 is SEHNR and CDR2 is FQNEAQ in the germline V gene (reference sequence). V shed 2 bases, J shed 0 bases, and the junction held 1 base outside the gene matches. For the CDR3, the DNA is TGTGCCAGCAGCTTACGGGGGGACTCCTACGAGCAGTACTTC. It encodes CASSLRGDSYEQYF.

V usage is TRBV28 and J usage is TRBJ1-5; D gene ambiguous. The CDR3 contains 18 residues. The V end was cut by 5 bases, the J end by 1 base, with 21 bases between. Germline CDR1 MDHEN, CDR2 SYDVKM. The CDR3 loop is CASSPGVSGVYSNQPQHF. DNA of the CDR3: TGTGCCAGCAGTCCCGGGGTAAGTGGGGTATACAGCAATCAGCCCCAGCATTTT. Looking up the rest from reference TRBV28 and TRBJ1-5 gives the full variable domain: DVKVTQSSRYLVKRTGEKVFLECVQDMDHENMFWYRQDPGLGLRLIYFSYDVKMKEKGDIPEGYSVSREKKERFSLILESASTNQTSMYLCASSPGVSGVYSNQPQHFGDGTRLSIL.

The chain employs TRBV5-1 and TRBJ1-6; the D gene is possibly TRBD1 (5 bases). The ends were cut back, 2 bases at V and 9 bases at J, with 15 bases in the middle. The germline gives CDR1 SGHRS, CDR2 YFSETQ. There are 15 residues in the CDR3. CDR3 loop: CASSFREGDGSPLHF. CDR3 in DNA: TGCGCCAGCAGCTTCAGGGAAGGCGACGGTTCACCCCTCCACTTT.

In its sample, this clone was seen once. The V call is TRBV7-9, the J call TRBJ1-3; tentative D call: TRBD1 (6 bases). V lost 5 bases and J 4 bases, leaving 18 bases between the germline ends. Germline lookup yields CDR1 SEHNR and CDR2 FQNEAQ (reference sequence). The CDR3 spans 16 residues. CDR3 residues: CASSDGQPRGGNTIYF. The CDR3 nucleotides are TGTGCCAGCAGCGATGGACAGCCCCGGGGAGGAAACACCATATATTTT.

The gene calls are TRBV7-2 and TRBJ2-7; 9 positions match TRBD2. The CDR3 contains 15 residues. V lost 5 bases to trimming and J lost 2 bases; unmatched junction nucleotides: 7. Per the germline V gene, CDR1 is SGHTA and CDR2 is FQGNSA. CDR3 nucleotides: TGTGCCAGCAGCCTCCGACTAGCGGTTACCTACGAGCAGTACTTC. This translates into CASSLRLAVTYEQYF.

V gene TRBV27 combines with J gene TRBJ1-5, with 7 bases fitting TRBD1. The CDR3 sequence is 17 residues long. CDR1 and CDR2 from the germline V gene are MNHEY and SMNVEV (reference sequence). The V and J ends lost 3 bases and 5 bases, in that order; junction bases with no gene match: 13. CDR3 coding DNA: TGTGCCAGCAGTTTCAGCCGCATGAGGGGGCTGGATCAGCCCCAGCATTTT. It yields the protein CASSFSRMRGLDQPQHF.

The gene calls are TRBV5-4 and TRBJ2-5; tentatively, D is TRBD2 (6 bases). V dropped 0 bases and J dropped 4 bases, with 10 bases sitting between them. The CDR3 totals 14 residues. Germline V gives CDR1 SGHNT, CDR2 YYREEE (reference sequence). The CDR3 nucleotides read TGTGCCAGCAGCTTGGCGGGGGATGGAGAGACCCAGTACTTC. As protein: CASSLAGDGETQYF.

The rearrangement joins TRBV30 to TRBJ2-6, with D possibly matching TRBD2 (6 bases). Trimming cost V 5 bases and J 0 bases, with 11 bases left between them. The germline V gene has CDR1 GTSNPN and CDR2 SVGIG (reference sequence). CDR3 length: 15 amino acids. The CDR3 DNA follows: TGTGCCTGGCGGGGGAAAAGCTCTGGGGCCAACGTCCTGACTTTC. It encodes CAWRGKSSGANVLTF.

The chain has TRBV6-1 and TRBJ1-5; D gene uncertain. The CDR3 loop spans 14 amino acids. Germline V lookup: CDR1 MNHNS, CDR2 SASEGT. Trimming took off 6 bases at V and 5 bases at J, with 14 bases between the two ends. The DNA of the CDR3 is TGTGCCAGCAGGACTCGATTTTGGGATCAGCCCCAGCATTTT. Translation gives CASRTRFWDQPQHF.

This clone occurred a few times. The chain is built from TRBV28 and TRBJ2-5; the D is unclear. The DNA end favors TRBJ2-7, so the J call may be wrong. From germline, CDR1 is MDHEN and CDR2 SYDVKM. The CDR3 has 11 residues. Written as DNA, the CDR3 is TGTGCCAGCAGTACAGAATACGAGCAGTACTTC. This gives the protein CASSTEYEQYF.

This chain uses TRBV27 with TRBJ1-6; D not resolved. CDR3 length: 15 amino acids. Looked up from germline, CDR1 is MNHEY and CDR2 is SMNVEV (reference sequence). The germline V and J ends were trimmed by 4 bases and 9 bases, with 16 bases remaining between them. The CDR3 DNA reads TGTGCCAGCAGTTCGGAGAATAACTGGCGTTCACCCCTCCACTTT. This sequence encodes CASSSENNWRSPLHF.